Given below is one T cell receptor (beta chain) in context. Its specificity is not known. TCRdb independently ran MiXCR on the 5' RACE reads; one entry per CDR3 protein. The table lists under 300,000 distinct CDR3 sequences, approximately 7.6% of them singletons, with 22% in the top ten. This record comes from a study of T-cell memory formation after mild COVID-19. Study information: TCR clusters largely stayed donor specific.

Study-wide results and limits: Proof of SARS-CoV-2 specificity was absent for the second-wave clones that crested on day 37. Mainly CM and EM harbored the contracting CD4+ clones; mainly EMRA harbored the CD8+ ones.

Trimming cost V 4 bases and J 3 bases; bases outside gene matches: 5. The germline V gene has CDR1 SGHRS and CDR2 YFSETQ. The CDR3 spans 14 residues. Sequenced: PBMCs or a T cell subset sorted from them (not recorded which). The TCR comes from a man aged 18 to 30 who had mild COVID-19 (a few samples of this study predate the infection). Cell type and time point are not known. The chain couples TRBV5-1 to TRBJ2-7; 9 bases match TRBD1. CDR3 in amino acids: CASSAGTGIYEQYF. The DNA of the CDR3 is TGCGCCAGCAGCGCCGGGACAGGGATCTACGAGCAGTACTTC.